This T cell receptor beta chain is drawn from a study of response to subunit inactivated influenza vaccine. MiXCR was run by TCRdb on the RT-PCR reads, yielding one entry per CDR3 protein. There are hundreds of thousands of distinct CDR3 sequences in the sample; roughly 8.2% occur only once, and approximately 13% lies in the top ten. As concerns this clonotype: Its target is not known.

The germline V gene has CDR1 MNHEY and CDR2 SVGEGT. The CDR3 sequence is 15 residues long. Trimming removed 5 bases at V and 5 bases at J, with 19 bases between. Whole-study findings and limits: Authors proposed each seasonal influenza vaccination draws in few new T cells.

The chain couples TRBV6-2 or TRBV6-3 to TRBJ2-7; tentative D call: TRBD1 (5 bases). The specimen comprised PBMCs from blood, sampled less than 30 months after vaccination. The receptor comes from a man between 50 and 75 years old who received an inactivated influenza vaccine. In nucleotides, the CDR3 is TGTGCCAGCAGTGACTTTGACAGCCGAAGCCACGAGCAGTACTTC. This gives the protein CASSDFDSRSHEQYF.